The 15 T cell receptor beta chains presented below share a single source sample, sequenced in a study of vaccination effects on CD4 cells after COVID-19. Here immunoSEQ multiplex PCR was the method, and the copy in TCRdb shows in-frame clones only, minus some. The profile shows roughly 56,000 clones, roughly 72% of them singletons. No antigen has been assigned to these receptors. The ViraFEST assay expanded antigen-specific CD4+ T cells with viral peptide pools before sequencing. With around ten days of culture completed, CD4+ T cells were isolated. Each participant was administered two doses of either the BNT162b2 or the mRNA-1273 vaccine. The source material was CD4+ T cells from PBMCs cultured with HCoV-229E spike peptides, sampled after COVID-19 vaccination. Source of these receptors: a human donor who received a COVID-19 vaccine.

This clone is a singleton in its sample. The chain has TRBV9 and TRBJ2-1, with D maybe TRBD1 (6 bases). The V end lost 0 bases, the J end lost 2 bases, and 9 bases lay between the germline ends. The CDR3 runs to 15 residues. Germline-derived CDR1 and CDR2 are SGDLS and YYNGEE. CDR3 sequence: CASSVEQGPYNEQFF. As DNA, the CDR3 is TGTGCCAGCAGCGTAGAACAGGGTCCCTACAATGAGCAGTTCTTC.

In its sample, this clone was seen once. The V and J genes are TRBV15 and TRBJ2-3; TRBD2 matches at 9 bases. The CDR3 is 13 amino acids. With V trimmed by 7 bases and J by 3 bases, 2 bases remained unmatched. Per the germline V gene, CDR1 is LNHNV and CDR2 is YYDKDF (reference sequence). Written as DNA, the CDR3 is TGTGCCACCATGGCGGGGGGGACAGATACGCAGTATTTT. This codes for CATMAGGTDTQYF.

The rearrangement joins TRBV2 to TRBJ1-3, with D unclear. The V gene lost 6 bases and the J gene lost 0 bases, with 3 bases spanning the gap. Germline V gene sequence: CDR1 SNHLY, CDR2 FYNNEI. The CDR3 spans 12 residues. The DNA for the CDR3 is TGTGCCAGCAGAACCTCTGGAAACACCATATATTTT. Its protein product is CASRTSGNTIYF.

The genes are TRBV10-3 and TRBJ2-3, with 10 positions matching TRBD1. The CDR3 contains 16 residues. Germline CDR1 and CDR2: ENHRY and SYGVKD. The ends lost 5 bases at V and 5 bases at J; junction bases unmatched: 10. The CDR3 loop is CAISKPGTGVGDTQYF. The CDR3 bases are TGTGCCATCAGTAAACCCGGGACAGGGGTTGGAGATACGCAGTATTTT.

This sequence joins TRBV9 and TRBJ1-2; D gene unclear. V lost 3 bases, J lost 1 base, and 4 bases lay in between. This CDR3 is 12 amino acids long. Germline V gene data show CDR1 as SGDLS and CDR2 as YYNGEE. Written as DNA, the CDR3 is TGTGCCAGCAGCGCCGGTAACTATGGCTACACCTTC. Its translation is CASSAGNYGYTF.

The chain links TRBV7-9 to TRBJ1-1; D is uncertain. This CDR3 spans 14 amino acids. Germline V lookup: CDR1 SEHNR, CDR2 FQNEAQ (reference sequence). Trimming took 5 bases from V and 1 from J, leaving 11 bases between them. The CDR3, as DNA: TGTGCCAGCAGCCATTGGAAAGGGAACACTGAAGCTTTCTTT. It codes for CASSHWKGNTEAFF.

In its sample, this clone was seen once. The gene calls are TRBV19 and TRBJ2-5; 12 positions match TRBD2. Trimming at V came to 6 bases and at J to 0 bases, leaving 11 bases not matched to a gene. This CDR3 contains 18 residues. Germline lookup yields CDR1 LNHDA and CDR2 SQIVND (reference sequence). CDR3 in DNA: TGTGCCAGTAGCAGAACTAGCGGGGGGCCCACGTACCAAGAGACCCAGTACTTC. Translation gives CASSRTSGGPTYQETQYF. The whole variable domain, filled in from reference TRBV19 and TRBJ2-5, reads DGGITQSPKYLFRKEGQNVTLSCEQNLNHDAMYWYRQDPGQGLRLIYYSQIVNDFQKGDIAEGYSVSREKKESFPLTVTSAQKNPTAFYLCASSRTSGGPTYQETQYFGPGTRLLVL.

V gene TRBV9 combines with J gene TRBJ2-2; perhaps TRBD2 as D (6 bases). The CDR3 is made up of 16 amino acids. Germline V gene lookup returns CDR1 SGDLS and CDR2 YYNGEE. Deletions cut 2 bases from V and 3 bases from J, with 14 bases between. The CDR3 region has the DNA TGTGCCAGCAGCGTCCCTCTAGCGTCCGACACCGGGGAGCTGTTTTTT. Translating gives CASSVPLASDTGELFF. The whole variable domain, remainder taken from reference TRBV9 and TRBJ2-2, is DSGVTQTPKHLITATGQRVTLRCSPRSGDLSVYWYQQSLDQGLQFLIQYYNGEERAKGNILERFSAQQFPDLHSELNLSSLELGDSALYFCASSVPLASDTGELFFGEGSRLTVL.

V usage is TRBV6-2 or TRBV6-3 and J usage is TRBJ1-1, with D possibly being TRBD1 (6 bases). The CDR3 is 15 amino acids. Deletions cut 0 bases from V and 4 bases from J, with 12 bases between. The germline V gene has CDR1 MNHEY and CDR2 SVGEGT. The CDR3: CASSYSSGVGTEAFF. The DNA of the CDR3 is TGTGCCAGCAGTTACTCGTCAGGGGTCGGCACTGAAGCTTTCTTT.

The gene calls are TRBV3-1 (or the pseudogene TRBV3-2) and TRBJ1-6; D gene uncertain. Trimming took 3 bases from V and 3 from J, leaving 0 bases between them. Germline loops: CDR1 LGHDT, CDR2 YNNKEL (reference sequence). CDR3 size: 12 residues. The CDR3 protein is CASSHYNSPLHF. The CDR3 bases are TGTGCCAGCAGCCACTATAATTCACCCCTCCACTTT.

V usage is TRBV9 and J usage is TRBJ2-7; no definite D call. Germline V gene data show CDR1 as SGDLS and CDR2 as YYNGEE. Between the trimmed V and J ends, which lost 7 bases and 0 bases, there was a span of 2 bases. The CDR3 sequence is 10 residues long. The CDR3 protein is CASDSYEQYV. The CDR3 DNA follows: TGTGCCAGCGACTCCTACGAGCAGTACGTC.

The rearrangement joins TRBV19 to TRBJ2-2; a weak D match, TRBD2 (7 bases). Germline values: CDR1 LNHDA, CDR2 SQIVND (reference sequence). This CDR3 has 17 amino acids. Deletions cut 3 bases from V and 1 base from J, with 15 bases between. CDR3 nucleotide sequence: TGTGCCAGTAGTATCCGGGCGGGGGCCCTGAACACCGGGGAGCTGTTTTTT. Amino acid sequence: CASSIRAGALNTGELFF.

The genes are TRBV5-6 and TRBJ2-2, with D perhaps matching TRBD2 (6 bases). The V gene's germline CDR1 is SGHDT and CDR2 YYEEEE. The CDR3 spans 16 residues. The V gene lost 0 bases and the J gene lost 1 base, with 10 bases spanning the gap. In DNA, the CDR3 is TGTGCCAGCAGCTTGGCCCCGGGGGTGAACACCGGGGAGCTGTTTTTT. It encodes CASSLAPGVNTGELFF.

The chain carries TRBV6-2 or TRBV6-3 and TRBJ2-5; 7 bases match TRBD2. J lost 10 bases, V lost 5 bases, and 4 bases had no gene match. Germline V gives CDR1 MNHEY, CDR2 SVGEGT. The CDR3 runs 11 residues. The CDR3 DNA sequence: TGTGCCAGCAGTCACGGGAGGAGCCAGTACTTC. Translated, it gives CASSHGRSQYF.

The V call is TRBV5-8, the J call TRBJ2-7; 7 positions agree with TRBD1. The V segment lost 1 base and the J segment 7 bases; nucleotides outside the gene matches: 14. Per the germline V gene, CDR1 is SGHTS and CDR2 is YDEGEE. The CDR3 has 16 amino acids. The CDR3 DNA is TGTGCCAGCAGCTTGTATCGGGACAGCCTACCTTGGGAGCAGTACGTC. Its translation: CASSLYRDSLPWEQYV.